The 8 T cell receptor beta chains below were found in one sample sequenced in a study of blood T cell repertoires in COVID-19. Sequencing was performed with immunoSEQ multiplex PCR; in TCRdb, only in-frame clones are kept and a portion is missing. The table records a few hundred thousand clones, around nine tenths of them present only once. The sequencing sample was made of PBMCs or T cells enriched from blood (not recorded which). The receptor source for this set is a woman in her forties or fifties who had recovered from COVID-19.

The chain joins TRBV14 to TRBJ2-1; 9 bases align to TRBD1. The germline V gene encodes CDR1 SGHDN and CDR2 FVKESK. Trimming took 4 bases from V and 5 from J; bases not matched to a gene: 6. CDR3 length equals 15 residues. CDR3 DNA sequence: TGTGCCAGCAGCCCGAGACAGGGGGGAAACAATGAGCAGTTCTTC. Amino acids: CASSPRQGGNNEQFF.

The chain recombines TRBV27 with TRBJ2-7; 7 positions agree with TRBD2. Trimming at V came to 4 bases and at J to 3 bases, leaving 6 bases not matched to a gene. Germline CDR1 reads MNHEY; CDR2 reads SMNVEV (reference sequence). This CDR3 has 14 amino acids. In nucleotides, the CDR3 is TGTGCCAGCAGTTCCGGGACTAACTACTACGAGCAGTACTTC. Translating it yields CASSSGTNYYEQYF.

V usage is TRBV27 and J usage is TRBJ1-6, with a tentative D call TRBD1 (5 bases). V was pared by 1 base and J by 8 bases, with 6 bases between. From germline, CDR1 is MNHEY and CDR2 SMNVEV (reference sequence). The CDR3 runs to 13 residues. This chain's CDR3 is CASSLWDYSPLHF. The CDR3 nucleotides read TGTGCCAGCAGTTTATGGGACTATTCACCCCTCCACTTT.

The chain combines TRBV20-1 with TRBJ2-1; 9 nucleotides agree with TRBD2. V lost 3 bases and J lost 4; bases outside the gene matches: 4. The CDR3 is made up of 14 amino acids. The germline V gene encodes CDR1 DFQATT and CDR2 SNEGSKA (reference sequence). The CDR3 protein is CSASFLAGYNEQFF. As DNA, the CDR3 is TGCAGTGCTAGTTTTCTAGCGGGGTACAATGAGCAGTTCTTC.

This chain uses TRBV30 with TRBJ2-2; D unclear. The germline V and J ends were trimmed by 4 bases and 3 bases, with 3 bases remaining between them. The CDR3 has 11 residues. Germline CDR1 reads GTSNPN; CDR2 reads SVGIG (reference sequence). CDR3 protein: CAWTDTGELFF. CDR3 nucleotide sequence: TGTGCCTGGACGGACACCGGGGAGCTGTTTTTT.

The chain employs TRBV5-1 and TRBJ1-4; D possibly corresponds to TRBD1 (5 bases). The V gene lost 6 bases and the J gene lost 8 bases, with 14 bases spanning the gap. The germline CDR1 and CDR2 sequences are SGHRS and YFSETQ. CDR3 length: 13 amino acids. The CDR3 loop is CASKSGDQEKLFF. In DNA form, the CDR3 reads TGCGCCAGCAAGTCGGGGGATCAAGAAAAACTGTTTTTT.

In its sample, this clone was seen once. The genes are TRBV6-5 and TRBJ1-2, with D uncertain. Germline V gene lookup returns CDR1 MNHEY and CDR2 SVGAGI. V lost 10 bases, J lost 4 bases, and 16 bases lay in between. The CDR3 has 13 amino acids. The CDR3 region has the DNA TGTGCCACAAACGAGAAATTTTTCTATGGCTACACCTTC. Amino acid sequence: CATNEKFFYGYTF.

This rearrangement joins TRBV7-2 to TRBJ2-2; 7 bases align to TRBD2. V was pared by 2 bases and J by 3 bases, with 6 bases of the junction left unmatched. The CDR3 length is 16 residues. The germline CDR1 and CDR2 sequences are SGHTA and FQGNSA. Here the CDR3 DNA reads TGTGCCAGCAGCTTAACCCTCGGGGGGTACACCGGGGAGCTGTTTTTT. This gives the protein CASSLTLGGYTGELFF.